Each of the 32 T cell receptor beta chains below was sequenced from the same sample in a study of blood T cells in healthy people across ages. Then a second PCR, running about 6 to 12 cycles, was carried out with a sample-barcoded 5' primer and a J-beta primer mix. TCRdb called the 5' RACE reads again in MiXCR, with one record for every CDR3 protein. The sample lists roughly 1,500,000 distinct CDR3 sequences, roughly a third occurring once. Sequencing used blood. All receptors come from a young woman in good health.

Points on this clonotype: At one boundary the junction diverges from the germline segment, which might be a read error. The gene calls are TRBV10-3 and TRBJ2-3; 9 bases fit TRBD2. This CDR3 has 14 residues. CDR1 is ENHRY, CDR2 SYGVKD, per germline. The CDR3 reads CAIRRGGKTDTQYF. The DNA for the CDR3 is TGCGCCATCAGGCGGGGGGGCAAAACAGATACGCAGTATTTT.

This clonotype was seen a handful of times. The V gene is TRBV15, the J gene TRBJ2-3; 9 bases match TRBD2. CDR3 length: 15 residues. The V and J ends lost 6 bases and 1 base, in that order; junction bases with no gene match: 5. Germline V gene lookup returns CDR1 LNHNV and CDR2 YYDKDF (reference sequence). The CDR3 DNA follows: TGTGCCACCAGATTTAAGCGGGAGGGCACAGATACGCAGTATTTT. It is translated as CATRFKREGTDTQYF.

The chain uses TRBV20-1 and TRBJ2-1; 9 bases agree with TRBD1. V shed 5 bases, J shed 2 bases, and the junction held 4 bases outside the gene matches. In germline, CDR1 is DFQATT, CDR2 SNEGSKA (reference sequence). The CDR3 covers 14 residues. CDR3 loop: CSASGTGTYNEQFF. CDR3 in DNA: TGCAGTGCTTCAGGGACAGGGACCTACAATGAGCAGTTCTTC.

This clonotype was detected a few times. The chain is built from TRBV20-1 and TRBJ2-5, with D possibly being TRBD1 or TRBD2 (5 bases each). The CDR3 loop spans 15 amino acids. CDR1 and CDR2 (germline): DFQATT, SNEGSKA (reference sequence). Trimming removed 3 bases at V and 3 bases at J, with 17 bases between. The CDR3, as DNA: TGCAGTGCTAGTGAATCGGGACGATCCGAAGAGACCCAGTACTTC. Amino acid sequence: CSASESGRSEETQYF.

The chain joins TRBV5-5 to TRBJ2-1, with D unresolved. Germline V CDR1 and CDR2: SGHKS, YYEKEE (reference sequence). This CDR3 contains 13 residues. V was trimmed by 3 bases and J by 4 bases, leaving 8 bases between them. In DNA, the CDR3 is TGTGCCAGCAGCTGGAGCCCATACAATGAGCAGTTCTTC. It is translated as CASSWSPYNEQFF.

The chain uses TRBV25-1 and TRBJ1-2; maybe TRBD1 (5 bases). V lost 3 bases and J lost 5, with 13 bases in between. Germline CDR1 and CDR2: MGHDK and SYGVNS. This CDR3 has 14 residues. The DNA for the CDR3 is TGTGCCAGCAGTGAGGGCGGGGGACGGTATGGCTACACCTTC. Protein: CASSEGGGRYGYTF.

This chain joins TRBV14 and TRBJ2-1, with a tentative D call TRBD2 (5 bases). The V and J ends lost 4 bases and 1 base respectively, with 11 bases between them. The germline CDR1 and CDR2 sequences are SGHDN and FVKESK. The CDR3 totals 15 residues. CDR3 amino acids: CASSPLSVSYNEQFF. DNA of the CDR3: TGTGCCAGCAGCCCCCTTAGCGTATCCTACAATGAGCAGTTCTTC.

This clonotype occurred many times. The chain uses TRBV29-1 and TRBJ2-7, with D possibly TRBD1 on 5 matching bases. CDR1 is SQVTM and CDR2 is ANQGSEA in the germline V gene. This CDR3 region has 15 residues. Trimming removed 4 bases at V and 0 bases at J, with 16 bases between. The CDR3 loop is CSVVDAGLYSYEQYF. The CDR3 DNA follows: TGCAGCGTTGTCGATGCAGGGTTATACTCCTACGAGCAGTACTTC.

This clonotype occurred a few times. The chain joins TRBV7-2 to TRBJ2-1, with D hard to call. The germline V gene encodes CDR1 SGHTA and CDR2 FQGNSA. The V gene lost 3 bases and the J gene lost 7 bases, with 13 bases spanning the gap. The CDR3 extends over 14 amino acids. CDR3 sequence: CASSFGPGPNEQFF. The CDR3, as DNA: TGTGCCAGCAGCTTCGGACCGGGCCCTAATGAGCAGTTCTTC.

This chain uses TRBV5-1 with TRBJ1-2; no clear D gene. The V gene's germline CDR1 is SGHRS and CDR2 YFSETQ. The V end was cut by 0 bases, the J end by 1 base, with 4 bases between. The CDR3 spans 13 residues. This CDR3 reads CASSLELNYGYTF. The CDR3, as DNA: TGCGCCAGCAGCTTGGAACTTAACTATGGCTACACCTTC.

This clonotype was detected a few times. The CDR3 DNA reads as TGTGCCAGCAGCCAAGATCTTGCGCGCTACGAGCAGTACTTC. Protein product: CASSQDLARYEQYF. The chain joins TRBV3-1 to TRBJ2-7, with D uncertain. This CDR3 is built from 14 residues. CDR1 is LGHDT and CDR2 is YNNKEL in the germline V gene (reference sequence). With 0 bases removed from V and 3 bases from J, the gap between germline ends came to 9 bases.

The table lists this clonotype with a few counts. The genes are TRBV6-1 and TRBJ2-7; 12 bases match TRBD1. This CDR3 is 16 amino acids long. Germline values: CDR1 MNHNS, CDR2 SASEGT. The junction had 6 bases not matched to a gene; V was cut back by 2 bases and J by 4 bases. DNA of the CDR3: TGTGCCAGCAGTGAACGACGGGACAGGGGGCTTTACGAGCAGTACTTC. Translating it yields CASSERRDRGLYEQYF.

The sample holds a few counts of this clonotype. The V and J genes are TRBV11-2 and TRBJ2-1; weak D call: TRBD2 (6 bases). Germline V lookup: CDR1 SGHAT, CDR2 FQNNGV. V lost 3 bases to trimming and J lost 2 bases, with 11 bases between them. The CDR3 runs 15 residues. Here the CDR3 reads CASSLAGLTYNEQFF. The CDR3 nucleotides read TGTGCCAGCAGCTTGGCGGGGTTGACCTACAATGAGCAGTTCTTC.

This chain uses TRBV27 with TRBJ2-3; D possibly matches TRBD1 or TRBD2 (5 bases each). V was clipped by 1 base and J by 2 bases, with 10 bases between them. Per the germline V gene, CDR1 is MNHEY and CDR2 is SMNVEV (reference sequence). CDR3 length equals 15 residues. The CDR3: CASSLWGWDTDTQYF. In DNA form, the CDR3 reads TGTGCCAGCAGTTTATGGGGGTGGGACACAGATACGCAGTATTTT.

V usage is TRBV30 and J usage is TRBJ1-1, with D tentatively TRBD1 (5 bases). The V end was cut by 8 bases, the J end by 5 bases, with 12 bases between. Per germline, CDR1 GTSNPN and CDR2 SVGIG (reference sequence). The CDR3 is 11 amino acids. The CDR3 protein is CALDGGTEAFF. The CDR3 nucleotides read TGTGCCCTCGACGGGGGGACTGAAGCTTTCTTT. Using reference TRBV30 and TRBJ1-1 for the parts outside the CDR3, the full variable domain is SQTIHQWPATLVQPVGSPLSLECTVEGTSNPNLYWYRQAAGRGLQLLFYSVGIGQISSEVPQNLSASRPQDRQFILSSKKLLLSDSGFYLCALDGGTEAFFGQGTRLTVV.

This clonotype was seen a few times. The rearrangement links TRBV9 to TRBJ1-1; D call uncertain. Trimming took 7 bases from V and 4 from J, leaving 17 bases between them. The CDR3 contains 14 residues. In germline, CDR1 is SGDLS, CDR2 YYNGEE. CDR3 coding DNA: TGTGCCAGCGCGAGCGGTTGGGTGGGCACTGAAGCTTTCTTT. It codes for CASASGWVGTEAFF.

There are a few counts of this clonotype. This chain uses TRBV5-8 with TRBJ1-5; the D gene is possibly TRBD1 (6 bases). The CDR3 length is 13 residues. The V gene lost 3 bases and the J gene lost 5 bases, with 9 bases spanning the gap. Germline loops: CDR1 SGHTS, CDR2 YDEGEE. The CDR3 loop reads CASSWYRDQPQHF. The CDR3 nucleotides read TGTGCCAGCAGCTGGTACAGGGATCAGCCCCAGCATTTT.

This clonotype has a handful of counts. The rearrangement links TRBV9 to TRBJ2-3; 9 bases match TRBD2. The V gene's germline CDR1 is SGDLS and CDR2 YYNGEE. This CDR3 spans 17 amino acids. V was pared by 0 bases and J by 4 bases, with 9 bases of the junction left unmatched. CDR3 amino acids: CASSVASSAGGSDTQYF. DNA for the CDR3: TGTGCCAGCAGCGTAGCGTCCTCAGCGGGGGGTTCAGATACGCAGTATTTT.

The CDR3: CASSPPVHLEQYF. In DNA, the CDR3 is TGTGCCAGCAGCCCCCCGGTCCATCTCGAGCAGTACTTC. The chain uses TRBV7-2 and TRBJ2-4; D is unclear. The tail of the sequence fits TRBJ2-7 better, so the J call may be wrong. Germline CDR1 reads SGHTA; CDR2 reads FQGNSA. The CDR3 is 13 amino acids.

Worth noting for this clonotype: At one end, the junction sequence differs from germline, possibly due to a read error. This chain joins TRBV20-1 and TRBJ1-2; D unclear. The CDR3 length is 10 residues. CDR1 is DFQATT and CDR2 is SNEGSKA in the germline V gene (reference sequence). Here the CDR3 reads CSALNYGCTF. The CDR3 DNA reads TGCAGTGCTCTCAACTATGGCTGCACCTTC.

The table lists this clonotype with many counts. The chain has TRBV29-1 and TRBJ2-2, with a possible D match to TRBD1 (6 bases). In germline, CDR1 is SQVTM, CDR2 ANQGSEA. CDR3 length: 11 amino acids. Trimming took off 6 bases at V and 5 bases at J, with 7 bases between the two ends. As DNA, the CDR3 is TGCAGCGTAGGACAGACCGGGGAGCTGTTTTTT. Its translation is CSVGQTGELFF.

The rearrangement uses TRBV7-9 and TRBJ2-2; D is possibly TRBD1 (6 bases). V lost 7 bases, J lost 0 bases, and 12 bases lay in between. The germline V gene has CDR1 SEHNR and CDR2 FQNEAQ (reference sequence). CDR3 length: 15 amino acids. CDR3 sequence reads: CASTHRASNTGELFF. The CDR3 DNA sequence: TGTGCCAGCACTCACAGGGCTTCGAACACCGGGGAGCTGTTTTTT.

The chain joins TRBV12-3 or TRBV12-4 to TRBJ2-2; D may be TRBD2 (7 bases). CDR3 length: 15 amino acids. V was cut by 5 bases and J by 7 bases, with 17 bases left in between. CDR3 nucleotides: TGTGCCAGCAGTCCAACGGGGGGCCCGGGCGGGGAGCTGTTTTTT. This sequence encodes CASSPTGGPGGELFF.

On this clonotype itself: The conserved phenylalanine or tryptophan is not found at the CDR3 terminus, so this likely reflects a read error. The V gene is TRBV7-6, the J gene TRBJ2-1; perhaps TRBD1 as D (5 bases). The V and J ends lost 4 bases and 0 bases respectively, with 16 bases between them. CDR3 length: 17 residues. Germline values: CDR1 SGHVS, CDR2 FNYEAQ. The CDR3 sequence: CASSSPTALSSYNEQFV. The CDR3 DNA reads TGTGCCAGCAGCTCACCGACAGCGTTAAGCTCCTACAATGAGCAGTTCGTC.

In its sample, this clonotype was seen many times. The chain employs TRBV29-1 and TRBJ2-7; D may be TRBD1 (6 bases). The CDR3 runs 11 residues. Trimming removed 7 bases at V and 7 bases at J, with 14 bases between. Looked up from germline, CDR1 is SQVTM and CDR2 is ANQGSEA. The CDR3 DNA reads TGCAGCGGTGCACAGGGTCGAGAGCAGTACTTC. It yields the protein CSGAQGREQYF.

This clonotype has more than one count but fewer than ten. This sequence joins TRBV20-1 and TRBJ1-2, with D maybe TRBD1 (5 bases). Per the germline V gene, CDR1 is DFQATT and CDR2 is SNEGSKA (reference sequence). The CDR3 sequence is 14 residues long. With 6 bases removed from V and 8 bases from J, the gap between germline ends came to 22 bases. The DNA for the CDR3 is TGCAGTGCCGGGCATGGGGGGGTCTCGGAGGGCTACACCTTC. It encodes CSAGHGGVSEGYTF.

This clonotype is a singleton in its sample. CDR3 nucleotide sequence: TGTGCCAGCCGCCTCGGGACAGGAATGCGCACAGATACGCAGTATTTT. Its protein product is CASRLGTGMRTDTQYF. J is TRBJ2-3 and V is TRBV27, with TRBD1 matching over 8 bases. Germline V CDR1 and CDR2: MNHEY, SMNVEV (reference sequence). J was trimmed by 1 base and V by 8 bases; bases with no gene match: 11. The CDR3 is 16 amino acids.

This clonotype was detected only a few times. The chain uses TRBV3-1 and TRBJ2-7; 9 positions agree with TRBD1. Germline lookup yields CDR1 LGHDT and CDR2 YNNKEL (reference sequence). There are 15 residues in the CDR3. After removal of 1 base from V and 7 bases from J, the junction contained 8 bases not matched to a gene. Written as DNA, the CDR3 is TGTGCCAGCAGCCAAGGACCGGGACAGGGATGGGAGCAGTACTTC. The encoded protein is CASSQGPGQGWEQYF.

The rearrangement links TRBV28 to TRBJ1-1, with D unclear. The CDR3 has 15 amino acids. Trimming left V 6 bases short and J 3 bases short, with 17 bases between. The germline CDR1 and CDR2 sequences are MDHEN and SYDVKM. In nucleotides, the CDR3 is TGTGCCAGCAGGCGCTTGGAAGGGTGGGACACTGAAGCTTTCTTT. Amino acid sequence: CASRRLEGWDTEAFF.

The V call is TRBV7-9, the J call TRBJ2-1; 9 positions agree with TRBD2. V was clipped by 5 bases and J by 9 bases; unmatched bases: 8. The CDR3 sequence is 14 residues long. Germline V lookup: CDR1 SEHNR, CDR2 FQNEAQ (reference sequence). This CDR3 reads CASSVSGRWGEQFF. The CDR3 DNA reads as TGTGCCAGCAGCGTTAGCGGGAGATGGGGTGAGCAGTTCTTC.

This clonotype was picked up a small number of times. The chain uses TRBV18 and TRBJ2-1; 7 bases fit TRBD1. Germline trimming cut 3 bases from V and 6 bases from J; bases unmatched to any gene: 26. The CDR3 totals 21 residues. Germline V gene data show CDR1 as KGHSH and CDR2 as LQKENI. The CDR3 DNA reads as TGTGCCAGCTCACCGTGGATCAACCGGGACAGAACACCTCGGGCGGCCAATGAGCAGTTCTTC. Translating gives CASSPWINRDRTPRAANEQFF. Full variable domain (rest looked up from reference TRBV18 and TRBJ2-1): NAGVMQNPRHLVRRRGQEARLRCSPMKGHSHVYWYRQLPEEGLKFMVYLQKENIIDESGMPKERFSAEFPKEGPSILRIQQVVRGDSAAYFCASSPWINRDRTPRAANEQFFGPGTRLTVL.

To note about this clonotype: Germline is not matched at one junction end, which may reflect a read error. The V and J genes are TRBV6-1 and TRBJ2-7; D is unresolved. CDR1 and CDR2 from the germline V gene are MNHNS and SASEGT. The CDR3 is 16 amino acids. The CDR3 coding sequence is TGTGCCGGCAGTGAAGAACTATCCGGGTTCTACTACGAGCAGTACTTC. Amino acid sequence: CAGSEELSGFYYEQYF.